A selection of T cell receptor beta chains follows, all from one sample in a study of T cell responses to AZD1222 COVID-19 vaccine. Produced via immunoSEQ multiplex PCR; TCRdb's table is partial and in-frame only. The profile covers 110,000 to 150,000 clones, with about 90% appearing a single time and around 3.3% taken by the ten largest. The specimen was peripheral blood, collected 28 days after the second AZD1222 dose. All receptors come from an adult who received the AZD1222 COVID-19 vaccine. CDR3s include the opening cysteine and the closing phenylalanine or tryptophan. D genes are given only for firm matches. Rows may omit the clone size; those that give it use once, few, many or a size class.

abundance	v_gene	d_gene	j_gene	CDR3aa	CDR3nt
.	TRBV7-2	TRBD1	TRBJ1-2	CASSLARDRVTYGYTF	TGTGCCAGCAGCTTAGCCCGGGACAGGGTAACCTATGGCTACACCTTC
.	TRBV13	.	TRBJ1-4	CASSLESNEKLFF	TGTGCCAGCAGCTTAGAGTCTAATGAAAAACTGTTTTTT
.	TRBV6-5	.	TRBJ2-5	CASSPREWETQYF	TGTGCCAGCAGCCCCCGGGAGTGGGAGACCCAGTACTTC
.	TRBV4-1	.	TRBJ2-2	CASSRRAGFTGELFF	TGCGCCAGCAGTCGGAGGGCGGGATTCACCGGGGAGCTGTTTTTT
.	TRBV2	.	TRBJ2-1	CASSARWADYNEQFF	TGTGCCAGCAGTGCCCGATGGGCAGATTACAATGAGCAGTTCTTC
.	TRBV27	.	TRBJ1-6	CASTVREGGNSPLHF	TGTGCCAGCACCGTGAGGGAGGGGGGGAATTCACCCCTCCACTTT
.	TRBV5-4	.	TRBJ2-1	CASSLGVARYSYNEQFF	TGTGCCAGCAGCTTGGGGGTGGCGAGGTACAGTTACAATGAGCAGTTCTTC
.	TRBV18	.	TRBJ2-5	CASSPRAAQETQYF	TGTGCCAGCTCACCAAGGGCGGCCCAAGAGACCCAGTACTTC
.	TRBV19	.	TRBJ1-6	CASSIDLGDSPLHF	TGTGCCAGTAGTATAGATCTCGGGGATTCACCCCTCCACTTT
many	TRBV5-1	TRBD1	TRBJ1-2	CASSILTGIASYGYTF	TGCGCCAGCAGCATACTGACAGGGATCGCTTCCTATGGCTACACCTTC
.	TRBV11-2	.	TRBJ2-7	CASSSGPTEQYF	TGTGCCAGCAGCTCGGGCCCTACCGAGCAGTACTTC
.	TRBV24-1	.	TRBJ1-5	CATSARGNQPQHF	TGTGCCACCAGTGCGCGCGGGAATCAGCCCCAGCATTTT
.	TRBV9	.	TRBJ1-3	CASSVGGGPFSGNTIYF	TGTGCCAGCAGCGTAGGCGGCGGGCCTTTCTCTGGAAACACCATATATTTT
.	TRBV6-6	.	TRBJ2-7	CASSTRQLYEQYF	TGTGCCAGCAGTACCCGACAGCTCTACGAGCAGTACTTC
once	TRBV5-6	.	TRBJ2-1	CASSFEGKGFF	TGTGCCAGCAGCTTTGAAGGGAAGGGATTCTTC
.	TRBV10-3	.	TRBJ1-5	CAISEGGTSNQPQHF	TGTGCCATCAGTGAGGGAGGGACTAGCAATCAGCCCCAGCATTTT
.	TRBV12-3/TRBV12-4	.	TRBJ2-1	CASSFDEQFF	TGTGCCAGCAGTTTCGATGAGCAGTTCTTC
.	TRBV9	.	TRBJ2-7	CASSVGSGTEQYF	TGTGCCAGCAGCGTAGGAAGTGGGACCGAGCAGTACTTC
.	TRBV29-1	.	TRBJ2-2	CSVGQNTGELFF	TGCAGCGTTGGTCAGAACACCGGGGAGCTGTTTTTT
.	TRBV28	.	TRBJ1-2	CASSPYPDFEGGYTF	TGTGCCAGCAGTCCGTACCCTGACTTTGAGGGTGGCTACACCTTC
.	TRBV28	.	TRBJ2-1	CASSLSPIQFF	TGTGCCAGCAGTTTATCTCCGATTCAGTTCTTC
.	TRBV15	TRBD1	TRBJ1-1	CATTPGQGWGTEAFF	TGTGCCACCACCCCGGGACAGGGGTGGGGCACTGAAGCTTTCTTT
once	TRBV9	.	TRBJ1-2	CASSVGSTRDGGYTF	TGTGCCAGCAGCGTAGGGTCGACGAGGGATGGGGGCTACACCTTC
.	TRBV9	.	TRBJ1-4	CASSSPEGGEKLFF	TGTGCCAGCAGCTCACCGGAAGGAGGGGAAAAACTGTTTTTT
.	TRBV19	.	TRBJ1-2	CASSIEARGSVGYTF	TGTGCCAGTAGTATCGAAGCCAGGGGATCGGTCGGCTACACCTTC
.	TRBV20-1	TRBD2	TRBJ2-5	CSASLAVTGETQYF	TGCAGTGCTAGTCTAGCGGTGACGGGCGAGACCCAGTACTTC
.	TRBV9	TRBD1	TRBJ1-1	CASSGWSGGEAFF	TGTGCCAGCAGCGGGTGGTCAGGGGGAGAAGCTTTCTTT
.	TRBV28	.	TRBJ2-7	CASSFPGVSSYEQYF	TGTGCCAGCAGTTTCCCAGGGGTAAGCTCCTACGAGCAGTACTTC
.	TRBV9	.	TRBJ1-5	CASSVDNQPQHF	TGTGCCAGCAGCGTAGACAATCAGCCCCAGCATTTT
.	TRBV9	.	TRBJ1-3	CASSVGGSSPDTIYF	TGTGCCAGCAGCGTAGGCGGATCAAGTCCGGACACCATATATTTT
.	TRBV6-2/TRBV6-3	.	TRBJ2-1	CASSYLQREINEQFF	TGTGCCAGCAGTTACCTCCAAAGGGAAATCAATGAGCAGTTCTTC
.	TRBV15	TRBD1	TRBJ1-1	CATSRDRGPRSEAFF	TGTGCCACCAGCAGAGATAGGGGGCCCCGGTCCGAAGCTTTCTTT
.	TRBV11-3	.	TRBJ2-2	CASSLAGTGELFF	TGTGCCAGCAGCCTAGCAGGGACCGGGGAGCTGTTTTTT
.	TRBV11-3	.	TRBJ2-1	CASSLVPNEQFF	TGTGCCAGCAGCTTAGTTCCCAATGAGCAGTTCTTC
.	TRBV5-1	.	TRBJ1-5	CASSLAPDTNQPQHF	TGCGCCAGCAGCTTGGCCCCGGACACCAATCAGCCCCAGCATTTT
.	TRBV28	.	TRBJ2-1	CASREMGSEQFF	TGTGCCAGCAGGGAGATGGGGAGTGAGCAGTTCTTC
.	TRBV5-1	.	TRBJ1-3	CASNEQGGNTIYF	TGCGCCAGCAATGAACAGGGCGGAAACACCATATATTTT
.	TRBV24-1	.	TRBJ2-5	CATSASFDQETQYF	TGTGCCACCAGTGCCTCCTTTGATCAAGAGACCCAGTACTTC
.	TRBV5-1	.	TRBJ2-7	CASSLRVAGGNSYEQYF	TGCGCCAGCAGCTTGAGAGTCGCCGGCGGGAACTCCTACGAGCAGTACTTC
.	TRBV5-1	TRBD2	TRBJ2-1	CASSLRGLGLAGNEQFF	TGCGCCAGCAGCTTGCGGGGGCTCGGACTAGCGGGTAATGAGCAGTTCTTC
once	TRBV28	TRBD2	TRBJ2-7	CASSPGTSGRYEQYF	TGTGCCAGCAGTCCGGGGACTAGCGGGAGATACGAGCAGTACTTC
once	TRBV30	.	TRBJ2-1	CAWSRGGSIPNEQFF	TGTGCCTGGAGTCGGGGCGGATCTATACCCAATGAGCAGTTCTTC
few	TRBV9	TRBD1	TRBJ1-1	CASSVAIGTGTEAFF	TGTGCCAGCAGCGTAGCTATTGGGACAGGGACTGAAGCTTTCTTT
.	TRBV3-1/TRBV3-2	TRBD1	TRBJ1-3	CASSPGTGVSGNTIYF	TGTGCCAGCAGCCCCGGGACAGGAGTTTCTGGAAACACCATATATTTT
.	TRBV7-9	TRBD2	TRBJ2-1	CASSPGTRLSSYNEQFF	TGTGCCAGCAGCCCTGGGACTAGACTCAGCTCCTACAATGAGCAGTTCTTC
.	TRBV28	.	TRBJ1-1	CASSSVHTEAFF	TGTGCCAGCAGTTCGGTGCACACTGAAGCTTTCTTT
.	TRBV6-5	.	TRBJ2-7	CASSLNYEQYF	TGTGCCAGCAGTCTTAACTACGAGCAGTACTTC
few	TRBV2	.	TRBJ2-7	CASSEGQGNYEQYF	TGTGCCAGCAGTGAAGGTCAGGGGAACTACGAGCAGTACTTC
.	TRBV19	TRBD1	TRBJ1-5	CASSIQQGAGQPQHF	TGTGCCAGTAGTATTCAACAGGGGGCTGGACAGCCCCAGCATTTT
.	TRBV29-1	.	TRBJ2-3	CSVFRGDSTDTQYF	TGCAGCGTTTTTCGCGGGGACAGCACAGATACGCAGTATTTT